A single sample is the source of the 14 T cell receptor beta chains below, sequenced in a study of regulatory T cells in long-lasting Graves disease. Construction of the TCR beta libraries employed iRepertoire HTBI primers in conjunction with Arm-PCR of CDR3 regions. TCRdb ran MiXCR on the multiplex PCR reads and lists one entry per CDR3 protein. The top ten hold about 42% of the sample, which has 650,000 to 850,000 distinct CDR3 sequences, about 30% seen once. This sample's time point: persistent/refractory GD, antithyroid drugs over 5 years with positive TRAb. RNA isolated from PBMCs was used to make the TCR library. The sample here was peripheral blood mononuclear cells (PBMCs), taken when the disease was refractory, from a patient treated with antithyroid drugs. These receptors came from a female donor with Graves disease.

This clonotype was seen a handful of times. The chain joins TRBV20-1 to TRBJ2-7; the match to TRBD1 covers 9 bases. Germline V CDR1 and CDR2: DFQATT, SNEGSKA (reference sequence). This CDR3 is 17 amino acids long. V lost 3 bases to trimming and J lost 4 bases; unmatched junction nucleotides: 16. CDR3 nucleotides: TGCAGTGCTAGGTCCCGGGACAGGGTGGCCGGTAGGTACGAGCAGTACTTC. Translation gives CSARSRDRVAGRYEQYF.

There are a few counts of this clonotype. This may be a read error, as it is one base from a much larger clone. The chain carries TRBV7-9 and TRBJ1-2; maybe TRBD1 (6 bases). This CDR3 has 15 amino acids. In germline, CDR1 is SEHNR, CDR2 FQNEAQ (reference sequence). This chain's CDR3 is CTSSLEGQGNAGYTF. The CDR3 region has the DNA TGTACCAGCAGCTTAGAGGGGCAGGGGAACGCTGGCTACACCTTC.

Many counts were recorded for this clonotype. The V call is TRBV6-5, the J call TRBJ2-7; 14 positions match TRBD2. The junction had 3 bases not matched to a gene; V was cut back by 4 bases and J by 4 bases. Germline CDR1 MNHEY, CDR2 SVGAGI. This CDR3 contains 15 residues. The CDR3 reads CASSSGTSGSYEQYF. The CDR3 bases are TGTGCCAGCAGTTCCGGGACTAGCGGGAGTTACGAGCAGTACTTC.

In this sample, this clonotype turned up a few times. The chain uses TRBV3-1 and TRBJ1-3; D perhaps matches TRBD1 (6 bases). The CDR3 has 15 amino acids. V was trimmed by 4 bases and J by 3 bases, leaving 13 bases between them. Germline values: CDR1 LGHDT, CDR2 YNNKEL (reference sequence). DNA for the CDR3: TGTGCCAGCAGCCTTCGGGGGACAAGTGGAAACACCATATATTTT. It translates to CASSLRGTSGNTIYF.

The table lists this clonotype with many counts. The J gene is TRBJ1-2, the V gene TRBV28; the D is unclear. CDR1 and CDR2 from the germline V gene are MDHEN and SYDVKM. The CDR3 loop spans 16 amino acids. Deletions cut 1 base from V and 4 bases from J, with 16 bases between. CDR3 protein: CASSLYLGQSSYGYTF. CDR3 sequence (DNA): TGTGCCAGCAGTTTATATCTCGGCCAGTCATCCTATGGCTACACCTTC.

Only a few counts were recorded for this clonotype. The chain employs TRBV20-1 and TRBJ2-4; 8 nucleotides line up with TRBD2. This CDR3 contains 15 residues. Germline-derived CDR1 and CDR2 are DFQATT and SNEGSKA (reference sequence). V dropped 0 bases and J dropped 2; count of bases not matched to a gene: 3. The CDR3 protein is CSARDIAGTKNIQYF. The CDR3 nucleotides are TGCAGTGCTAGAGATATAGCGGGAACCAAAAACATTCAGTACTTC.

This chain joins TRBV19 and TRBJ1-1; 9 bases are shared with TRBD1. CDR1 is LNHDA, CDR2 SQIVND, per germline (reference sequence). The CDR3 length is 16 residues. V trimming: 3 bases; J trimming: 5 bases; junction bases outside the gene matches: 10. CDR3 region: CASSMKTGTGNTEAFF. CDR3 DNA: TGTGCCAGTAGTATGAAAACCGGGACAGGGAATACTGAAGCTTTCTTT.

The genes are TRBV6-5 and TRBJ1-5; D remains ambiguous. Per the germline V gene, CDR1 is MNHEY and CDR2 is SVGAGI. The CDR3 is 14 amino acids. Deletions cut 0 bases from V and 11 bases from J, with 14 bases between. The CDR3 here is CASSYSTEPRTQHF. The CDR3 DNA reads as TGTGCCAGCAGTTACTCGACGGAGCCCAGGACCCAGCATTTT.

This clonotype was seen repeatedly, ten times or more. The rearrangement joins TRBV28 to TRBJ2-7; the match to TRBD2 covers 14 bases. The V segment lost 5 bases and the J segment 7 bases; nucleotides outside the gene matches: 7. There are 15 residues in the CDR3. In germline, CDR1 is MDHEN, CDR2 SYDVKM. CDR3 in amino acids: CASSAGTSGSREQYF. As DNA, the CDR3 is TGTGCCAGCAGTGCCGGGACTAGCGGGAGTAGGGAGCAGTACTTC.

This clonotype was counted ten times or more. CDR3 nucleotide sequence: TGTGCCAGCAGTCGCGACGTTGGCTACGAGCAGTACTTC. Its translation: CASSRDVGYEQYF. The V call is TRBV2, the J call TRBJ2-7; no firm D call. Trimming removed 5 bases from V and 3 bases from J, with 11 bases in between. CDR3 length equals 13 residues. Looked up from germline, CDR1 is SNHLY and CDR2 is FYNNEI.

This clonotype was seen more than once but under ten times. The genes are TRBV5-1 and TRBJ1-1; D uncertain. Germline CDR1 is SGHRS and CDR2 is YFSETQ. V was clipped by 0 bases and J by 4 bases, with 16 bases between them. The length of the CDR3 is 16 residues. CDR3 in amino acids: CASSLAAGSRSTEAFF. The CDR3 DNA sequence: TGCGCCAGCAGCTTGGCGGCAGGTTCTCGGAGCACTGAAGCTTTCTTT.

V usage is TRBV15 and J usage is TRBJ2-7; TRBD2 might be the D (5 bases). Trimming stripped 5 bases from V and 0 bases from J, with 14 bases between. CDR3 size: 15 residues. Germline lookup yields CDR1 LNHNV and CDR2 YYDKDF (reference sequence). The CDR3 sequence is CATSVRRGPSYEQYF. As DNA, the CDR3 is TGTGCCACCAGCGTCCGTAGAGGGCCCTCCTACGAGCAGTACTTC.

In its sample, this clonotype was seen a few times. CDR3 sequence reads: CASSLRVKNTEAFF. The DNA of the CDR3 is TGTGCCAGCAGTTTACGAGTTAAGAACACTGAAGCTTTCTTT. The rearrangement uses TRBV28 and TRBJ1-1; no definite D call. Trimming took off 2 bases at V and 1 base at J, with 8 bases between the two ends. The CDR3 covers 14 residues. Germline CDR1 and CDR2: MDHEN and SYDVKM.

V usage is TRBV11-2 and J usage is TRBJ2-7, with D unresolved. Trimming cost V 5 bases and J 4 bases, with 18 bases left between them. CDR3 length: 15 amino acids. The V gene's germline CDR1 is SGHAT and CDR2 FQNNGV. CDR3: CASSRNGQTAYEQYF. Here the CDR3 DNA reads TGTGCCAGCAGCCGCAATGGGCAGACTGCTTACGAGCAGTACTTC. Variable domain in full (rest from reference TRBV11-2 and TRBJ2-7): EAGVAQSPRYKIIEKRQSVAFWCNPISGHATLYWYQQILGQGPKLLIQFQNNGVVDDSQLPKDRFSAERLKGVDSTLKIQPAKLEDSAVYLCASSRNGQTAYEQYFGPGTRLTVT.